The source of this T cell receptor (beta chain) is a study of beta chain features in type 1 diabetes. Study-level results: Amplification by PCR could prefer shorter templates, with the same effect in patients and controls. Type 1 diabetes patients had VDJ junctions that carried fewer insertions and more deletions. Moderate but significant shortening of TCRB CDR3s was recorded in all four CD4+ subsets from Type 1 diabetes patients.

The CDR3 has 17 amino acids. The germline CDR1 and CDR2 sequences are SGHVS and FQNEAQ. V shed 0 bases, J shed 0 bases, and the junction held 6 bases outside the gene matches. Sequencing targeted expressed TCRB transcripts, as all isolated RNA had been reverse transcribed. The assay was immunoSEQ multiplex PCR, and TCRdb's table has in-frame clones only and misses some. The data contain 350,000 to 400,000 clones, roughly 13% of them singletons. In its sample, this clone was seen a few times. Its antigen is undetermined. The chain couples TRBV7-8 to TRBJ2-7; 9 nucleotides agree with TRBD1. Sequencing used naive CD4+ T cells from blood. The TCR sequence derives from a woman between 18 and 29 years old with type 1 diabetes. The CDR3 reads CASSLATPGQGSYEQYF. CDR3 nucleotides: TGTGCCAGCAGCTTAGCTACCCCGGGACAGGGCTCCTACGAGCAGTACTTC.